The 14 T cell receptor beta chains in this list originate from one sample, sequenced in a study of blood T cell repertoires in COVID-19. The protocol was immunoSEQ multiplex PCR, while the TCRdb copy is restricted to in-frame clones and leaves out a portion. The repertoire holds roughly 39,000 clones, 75% to 90% seen once, with about 4.2% in the top ten. Input material: peripheral blood. The receptors originated from a man in his 60s with acute or convalescent COVID-19.

The chain joins TRBV18 to TRBJ1-6, with 10 bases identical to TRBD1. J gave up 7 bases and V 6 bases, and 15 bases lay outside the gene matches. From germline, CDR1 is KGHSH and CDR2 LQKENI. This CDR3 region has 18 residues. The chain's CDR3 is CASSLNSVRTGGNSPLHF. CDR3 DNA sequence: TGTGCCAGCTCGCTGAATTCCGTTCGGACAGGGGGAAATTCACCCCTCCACTTT.

The V call is TRBV19, the J call TRBJ1-4, with D unclear. V shed 4 bases and J shed 2 bases, with 14 bases lying between them. Germline loops: CDR1 LNHDA, CDR2 SQIVND (reference sequence). The CDR3 spans 16 residues. The CDR3 sequence is CASSTRWGGTNEKLFF. CDR3 sequence (DNA): TGTGCCAGTAGTACCAGATGGGGAGGCACTAATGAAAAACTGTTTTTT.

The chain couples TRBV6-5 to TRBJ2-7, with 12 bases that match TRBD1. Germline V gives CDR1 MNHEY, CDR2 SVGAGI. V dropped 2 bases and J dropped 5; count of bases not matched to a gene: 7. This CDR3 is 16 amino acids long. The CDR3 spells CASSYGGQGAPHEQYF. The CDR3 DNA is TGTGCCAGCAGTTACGGGGGACAGGGGGCGCCGCACGAGCAGTACTTC.

The V gene is TRBV19, the J gene TRBJ1-1; a weak D match, TRBD1 (5 bases). V dropped 1 base and J dropped 0 bases, with 6 bases sitting between them. Germline loops: CDR1 LNHDA, CDR2 SQIVND (reference sequence). The CDR3 has 14 residues. The CDR3 protein is CASSIVGLNTEAFF. The CDR3 nucleotides read TGTGCCAGTAGTATAGTGGGGCTGAACACTGAAGCTTTCTTT.

This chain connects TRBV28 to TRBJ1-5; D possibly corresponds to TRBD1 (6 bases). V was shortened by 3 bases and J by 3 bases, with 15 bases between the two germline ends. The CDR3 loop spans 16 amino acids. Germline V gene data show CDR1 as MDHEN and CDR2 as SYDVKM. The CDR3 loop is CASSFVGHQNNQPQHF. The CDR3 DNA reads TGTGCCAGCAGTTTCGTGGGACACCAAAACAATCAGCCCCAGCATTTT.

The chain recombines TRBV13 with TRBJ2-3, with 11 bases identical to TRBD1. Trimming removed 4 bases from V and 3 bases from J; junction bases left unmatched: 12. The germline gives CDR1 PRHDT, CDR2 FYEKMQ (reference sequence). The CDR3 contains 18 residues. Written as DNA, the CDR3 is TGTGCCAGCAGCTCTAGGTGGGGGGACAGGGGGGAAACAGATACGCAGTATTTT. Translating it yields CASSSRWGDRGETDTQYF.

The chain recombines TRBV18 with TRBJ1-2; D is ambiguous. The CDR3 loop spans 15 amino acids. Germline lookup yields CDR1 KGHSH and CDR2 LQKENI. Trimming removed 2 bases at V and 8 bases at J, with 18 bases between. This CDR3 is CASSPSAAPYGGYTF. The DNA for the CDR3 is TGTGCCAGCTCACCAAGCGCAGCCCCCTACGGGGGCTACACCTTC.

The V call is TRBV18, the J call TRBJ1-4; no reliable D call. Germline CDR1 KGHSH, CDR2 LQKENI. The length of the CDR3 is 14 residues. Deletions cut 2 bases from V and 2 bases from J, with 6 bases between. The CDR3 sequence: CASSPARTNEKLFF. CDR3 coding DNA: TGTGCCAGCTCACCAGCGAGGACTAATGAAAAACTGTTTTTT. Together with reference TRBV18 and TRBJ1-4, the CDR3 gives the full variable domain: NAGVMQNPRHLVRRRGQEARLRCSPMKGHSHVYWYRQLPEEGLKFMVYLQKENIIDESGMPKERFSAEFPKEGPSILRIQQVVRGDSAAYFCASSPARTNEKLFFGSGTQLSVL.

The V gene is TRBV5-1, the J gene TRBJ2-6; TRBD1 matches 7 bases. Per the germline V gene, CDR1 is SGHRS and CDR2 is YFSETQ. J was trimmed by 0 bases and V by 4 bases; bases with no gene match: 13. The CDR3 spans 19 residues. CDR3 amino acids: CASSTQPGQPYSGANVLTF. The CDR3 bases are TGCGCCAGCAGCACCCAACCGGGACAGCCCTACTCTGGGGCCAACGTCCTGACTTTC.

The genes are TRBV10-3 and TRBJ2-5, with TRBD2 as a possible D gene (7 bases). The CDR3 sequence is 17 residues long. Per germline, CDR1 ENHRY and CDR2 SYGVKD. Trimming left V 1 base short and J 5 bases short, with 20 bases between. The CDR3 bases are TGTGCCATCAGTGAGTTAGGGGGGGCCTCGGCCCCTGAGACCCAGTACTTC. Translated, it gives CAISELGGASAPETQYF.

The rearrangement joins TRBV18 to TRBJ1-2; D is unclear. The V gene's germline CDR1 is KGHSH and CDR2 LQKENI. The V and J ends lost 0 bases and 1 base respectively, with 6 bases between them. This CDR3 comprises 14 residues. CDR3 region: CASSPPAVNYGYTF. The CDR3 DNA sequence: TGTGCCAGCTCACCACCAGCGGTTAACTATGGCTACACCTTC.

The rearrangement uses TRBV6-5 and TRBJ2-7, with 7 bases aligning to TRBD1. Germline-derived CDR1 and CDR2 are MNHEY and SVGAGI. The length of the CDR3 is 14 residues. The V segment lost 4 bases and the J segment 3 bases; nucleotides outside the gene matches: 6. In DNA form, the CDR3 reads TGTGCCAGCAGTTCGACAGGGTCTGACTACGAGCAGTACTTC. Translated: CASSSTGSDYEQYF.

The rearrangement links TRBV7-3 to TRBJ2-1; 11 bases align to TRBD1. Germline V gives CDR1 SGHTA, CDR2 FQGTGA. V trimming: 2 bases; J trimming: 8 bases; junction bases outside the gene matches: 5. This CDR3 is 15 amino acids long. This chain's CDR3 is CASSLGQGATHEQFF. In nucleotides, the CDR3 is TGTGCCAGCAGCTTAGGACAGGGGGCGACCCATGAGCAGTTCTTC.

The V call is TRBV5-1, the J call TRBJ2-7; TRBD1 matches 10 bases. The CDR3 contains 15 residues. Germline loops: CDR1 SGHRS, CDR2 YFSETQ. The V segment lost 3 bases and the J segment 2 bases; nucleotides outside the gene matches: 5. Here the CDR3 DNA reads TGCGCCAGCAGCTCATGGACAGGGGGGCCCTACGAGCAGTACTTC. It specifies CASSSWTGGPYEQYF.